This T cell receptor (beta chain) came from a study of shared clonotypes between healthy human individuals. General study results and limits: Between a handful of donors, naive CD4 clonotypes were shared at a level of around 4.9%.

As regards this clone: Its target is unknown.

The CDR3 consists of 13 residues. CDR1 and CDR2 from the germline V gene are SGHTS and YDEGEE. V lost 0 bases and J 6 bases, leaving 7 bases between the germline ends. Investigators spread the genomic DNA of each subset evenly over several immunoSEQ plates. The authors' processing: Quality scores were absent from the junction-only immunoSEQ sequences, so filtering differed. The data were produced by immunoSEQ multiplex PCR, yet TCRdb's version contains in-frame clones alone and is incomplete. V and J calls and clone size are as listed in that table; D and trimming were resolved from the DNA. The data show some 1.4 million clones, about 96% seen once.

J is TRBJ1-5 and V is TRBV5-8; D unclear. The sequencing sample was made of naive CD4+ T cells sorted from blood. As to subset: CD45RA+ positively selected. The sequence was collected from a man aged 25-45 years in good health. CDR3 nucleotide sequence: TGTGCCAGCAGCTTGGCGTCGGGTCAGCCCCAGCATTTT. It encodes CASSLASGQPQHF.